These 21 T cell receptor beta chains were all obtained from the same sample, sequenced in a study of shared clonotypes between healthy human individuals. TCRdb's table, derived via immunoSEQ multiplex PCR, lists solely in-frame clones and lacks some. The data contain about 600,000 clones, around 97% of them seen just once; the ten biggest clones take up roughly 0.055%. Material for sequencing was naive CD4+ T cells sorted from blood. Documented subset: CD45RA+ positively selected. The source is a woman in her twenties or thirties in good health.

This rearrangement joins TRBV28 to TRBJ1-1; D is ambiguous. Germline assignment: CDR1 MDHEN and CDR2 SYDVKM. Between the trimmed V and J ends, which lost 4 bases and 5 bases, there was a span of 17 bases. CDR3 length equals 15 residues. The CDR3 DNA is TGTGCCAGCAGTTGGGCCGGACGCAGGTCGACTGAAGCTTTCTTT. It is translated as CASSWAGRRSTEAFF.

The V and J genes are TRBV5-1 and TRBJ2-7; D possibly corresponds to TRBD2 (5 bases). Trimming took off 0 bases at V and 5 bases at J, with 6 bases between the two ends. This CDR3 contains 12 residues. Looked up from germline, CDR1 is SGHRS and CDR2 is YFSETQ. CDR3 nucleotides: TGCGCCAGCAGCTTGGGGACTCACGAGCAGTACTTC. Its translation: CASSLGTHEQYF.

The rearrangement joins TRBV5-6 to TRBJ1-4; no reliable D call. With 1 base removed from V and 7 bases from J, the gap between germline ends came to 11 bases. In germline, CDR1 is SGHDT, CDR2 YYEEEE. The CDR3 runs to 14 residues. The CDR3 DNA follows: TGTGCCAGCAGCTTGAGGGCAAGTGCTGAAAAACTGTTTTTT. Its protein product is CASSLRASAEKLFF.

Here the CDR3 reads CASSLDLGQGAWYGYTF. The CDR3 coding sequence is TGCGCCAGCAGCTTGGATCTGGGACAGGGTGCGTGGTACGGCTACACCTTC. This rearrangement joins TRBV5-1 to TRBJ1-2; 9 bases match TRBD1. The V and J ends lost 0 bases and 8 bases, in that order; junction bases with no gene match: 14. The length of the CDR3 is 17 residues. Germline assignment: CDR1 SGHRS and CDR2 YFSETQ.

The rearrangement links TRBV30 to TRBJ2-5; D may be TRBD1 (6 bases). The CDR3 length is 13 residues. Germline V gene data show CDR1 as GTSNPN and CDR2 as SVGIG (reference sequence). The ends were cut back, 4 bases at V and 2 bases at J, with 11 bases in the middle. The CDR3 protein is CAWTMTGQETQYF. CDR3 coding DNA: TGTGCCTGGACCATGACAGGACAAGAGACCCAGTACTTC.

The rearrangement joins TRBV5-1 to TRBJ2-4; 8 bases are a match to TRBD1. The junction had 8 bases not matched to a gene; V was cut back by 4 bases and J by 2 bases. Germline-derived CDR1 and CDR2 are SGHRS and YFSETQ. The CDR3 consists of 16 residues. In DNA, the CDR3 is TGCGCCAGCAGCCCGGGGACAGGATCATCCAAAAACATTCAGTACTTC. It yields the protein CASSPGTGSSKNIQYF.

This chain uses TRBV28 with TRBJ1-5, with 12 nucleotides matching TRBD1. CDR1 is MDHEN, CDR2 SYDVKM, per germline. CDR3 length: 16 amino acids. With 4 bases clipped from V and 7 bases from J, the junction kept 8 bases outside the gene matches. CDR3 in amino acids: CASSSPGQGAGQPQHF. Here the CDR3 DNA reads TGTGCCAGCAGTTCCCCGGGACAGGGGGCTGGGCAGCCCCAGCATTTT.

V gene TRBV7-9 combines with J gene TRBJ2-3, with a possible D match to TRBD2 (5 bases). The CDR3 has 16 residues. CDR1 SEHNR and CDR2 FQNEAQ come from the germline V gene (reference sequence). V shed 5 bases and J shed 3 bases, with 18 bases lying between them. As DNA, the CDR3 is TGTGCCAGCAGCCCCCTTGTGGGGAGAGATACAGATACGCAGTATTTT. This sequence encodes CASSPLVGRDTDTQYF.

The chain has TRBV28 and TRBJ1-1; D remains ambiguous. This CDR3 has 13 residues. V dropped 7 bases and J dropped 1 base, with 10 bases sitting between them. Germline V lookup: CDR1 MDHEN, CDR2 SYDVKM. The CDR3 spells CASKVLQNTEAFF. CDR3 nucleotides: TGTGCCAGCAAGGTACTACAGAACACTGAAGCTTTCTTT.

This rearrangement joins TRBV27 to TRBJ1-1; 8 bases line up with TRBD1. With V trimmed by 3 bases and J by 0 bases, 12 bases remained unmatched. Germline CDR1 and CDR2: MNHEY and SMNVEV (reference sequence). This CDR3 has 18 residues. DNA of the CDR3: TGTGCCAGCAGTTTCCGAGCAAGGACAGGGCCCTTGAACACTGAAGCTTTCTTT. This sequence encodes CASSFRARTGPLNTEAFF.

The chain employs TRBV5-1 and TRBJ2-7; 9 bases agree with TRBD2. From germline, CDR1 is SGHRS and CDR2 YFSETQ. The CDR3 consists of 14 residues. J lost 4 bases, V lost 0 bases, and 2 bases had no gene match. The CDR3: CASSLDGLAYEQYF. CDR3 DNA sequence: TGCGCCAGCAGCTTGGACGGACTAGCGTACGAGCAGTACTTC.

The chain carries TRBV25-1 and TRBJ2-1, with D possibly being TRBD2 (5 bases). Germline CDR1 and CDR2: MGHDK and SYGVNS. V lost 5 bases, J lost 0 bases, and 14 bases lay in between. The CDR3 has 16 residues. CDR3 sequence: CASSQAGGRSYNEQFF. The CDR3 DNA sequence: TGTGCCAGCAGTCAGGCGGGCGGACGCTCCTACAATGAGCAGTTCTTC.

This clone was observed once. The CDR3 DNA sequence: TGTGCCAGCAGTTTATTGACAGGCCGCGGGACCTACAATGAGCAGTTCTTC. It is translated as CASSLLTGRGTYNEQFF. The genes are TRBV28 and TRBJ2-1; D might be TRBD1 or TRBD2, each matching 6 bases. CDR1 is MDHEN, CDR2 SYDVKM, per germline. Between the trimmed V and J ends, which lost 1 base and 2 bases, there was a span of 15 bases. The CDR3 sequence is 17 residues long.

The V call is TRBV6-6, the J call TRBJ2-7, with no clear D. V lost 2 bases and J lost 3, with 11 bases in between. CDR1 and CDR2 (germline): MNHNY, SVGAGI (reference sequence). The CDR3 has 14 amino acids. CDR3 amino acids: CASSYTTDNYEQYF. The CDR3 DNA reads TGTGCCAGCAGTTACACCACCGACAACTACGAGCAGTACTTC.

CDR3 region: CASSPNSGQTLYEQYF. In nucleotides, the CDR3 is TGTGCCAGCAGCCCGAACTCGGGACAGACCCTCTACGAGCAGTACTTC. The rearrangement links TRBV7-6 to TRBJ2-7, with 7 nucleotides matching TRBD1. The CDR3 consists of 16 residues. Germline V CDR1 and CDR2: SGHVS, FNYEAQ. J was trimmed by 3 bases and V by 5 bases; bases with no gene match: 13.

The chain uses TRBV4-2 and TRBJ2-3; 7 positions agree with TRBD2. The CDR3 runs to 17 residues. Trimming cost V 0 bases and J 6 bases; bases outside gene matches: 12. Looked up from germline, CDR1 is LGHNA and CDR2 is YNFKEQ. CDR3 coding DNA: TGTGCCAGCAGCCAAGATTATGCTAGCGGAGGGAGGGATACGCAGTATTTT. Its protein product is CASSQDYASGGRDTQYF.

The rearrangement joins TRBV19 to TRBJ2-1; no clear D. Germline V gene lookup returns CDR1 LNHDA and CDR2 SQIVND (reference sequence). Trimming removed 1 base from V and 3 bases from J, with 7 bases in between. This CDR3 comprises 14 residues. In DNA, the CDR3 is TGTGCCAGTAGTATAGGGACGGACTACAATGAGCAGTTCTTC. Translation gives CASSIGTDYNEQFF.

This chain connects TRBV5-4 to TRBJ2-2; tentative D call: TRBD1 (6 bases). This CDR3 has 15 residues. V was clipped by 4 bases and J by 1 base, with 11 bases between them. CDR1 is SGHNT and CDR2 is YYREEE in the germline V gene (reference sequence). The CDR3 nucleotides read TGTGCCAGCAGCGGGGGCGCGTTGAACACCGGGGAGCTGTTTTTT. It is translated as CASSGGALNTGELFF.

CDR3 nucleotides: TGTGCCAGCAGTTCCCAGGCGGAAGGGATGAACACTGAAGCTTTCTTT. Its protein is CASSSQAEGMNTEAFF. The J gene is TRBJ1-1, the V gene TRBV28; D uncertain. The CDR3 sequence is 16 residues long. Trimming removed 4 bases at V and 0 bases at J, with 15 bases between. Germline CDR1 is MDHEN and CDR2 is SYDVKM.

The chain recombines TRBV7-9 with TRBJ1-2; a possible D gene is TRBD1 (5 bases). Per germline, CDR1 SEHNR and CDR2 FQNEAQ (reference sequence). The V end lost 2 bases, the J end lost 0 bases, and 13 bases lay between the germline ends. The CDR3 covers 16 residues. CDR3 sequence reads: CASSLMAGTANYGYTF. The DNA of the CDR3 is TGTGCCAGCAGCTTAATGGCCGGGACGGCTAACTATGGCTACACCTTC.

CDR3 coding DNA: TGTGCCAGCAGGGCGGGGACTAGCGGGTACAATGAGCAGTTCTTC. Protein product: CASRAGTSGYNEQFF. The chain carries TRBV6-4 and TRBJ2-1; the match to TRBD2 covers 12 bases. Trimming took 6 bases from V and 4 from J; bases not matched to a gene: 4. The CDR3 is 15 amino acids. From germline, CDR1 is MRHNA and CDR2 SNTAGT.